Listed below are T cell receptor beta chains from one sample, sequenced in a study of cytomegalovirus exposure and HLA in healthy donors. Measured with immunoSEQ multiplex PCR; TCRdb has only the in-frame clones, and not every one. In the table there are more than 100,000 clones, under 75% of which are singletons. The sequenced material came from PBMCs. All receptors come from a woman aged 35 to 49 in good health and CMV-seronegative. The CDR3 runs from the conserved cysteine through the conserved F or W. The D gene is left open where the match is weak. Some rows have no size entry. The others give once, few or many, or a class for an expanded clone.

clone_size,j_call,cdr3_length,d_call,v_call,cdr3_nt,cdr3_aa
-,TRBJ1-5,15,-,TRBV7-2,TGTGCCAGCAGCCTAGGACTGCCACTCAATCAGCCCCAGCATTTT,CASSLGLPLNQPQHF
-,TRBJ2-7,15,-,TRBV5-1,TGCGCCAGCAGCTTGGTTCAGGGGTTATCCTACGAGCAGTACTTC,CASSLVQGLSYEQYF
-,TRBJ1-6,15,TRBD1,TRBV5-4,TGTGCCAGCAGCGCTAAGGACAGGTATAATTCACCCCTCCACTTT,CASSAKDRYNSPLHF
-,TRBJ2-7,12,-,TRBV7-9,TGTGCCAGCAGCTTTAGTGCGAGCGGGCAGTACTTC,CASSFSASGQYF
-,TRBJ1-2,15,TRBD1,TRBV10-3,TGTGCCATCAGGGAAGGGACAGGGGAGTACTATGGCTACACCTTC,CAIREGTGEYYGYTF
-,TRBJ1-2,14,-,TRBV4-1,TGCGCCAGCAGCCCCGGGAAGGGTGTTTACGGCTACACCTTC,CASSPGKGVYGYTF
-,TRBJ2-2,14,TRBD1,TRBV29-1,TGCAGCGTTGACCGGGGTCCAAACCCAGGGGGGCTGTTTTTT,CSVDRGPNPGGLFF
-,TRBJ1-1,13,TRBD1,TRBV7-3,TGTGCCAGCAGCTTAGCAGGGGGCGCGAGGTTATTCTTT,CASSLAGGARLFF
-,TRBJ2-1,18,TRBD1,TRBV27,TGTGCCAGCAGTTTGGGACCGGGACAGGGGAGCTCCTACAATGAGCAGTTCTTC,CASSLGPGQGSSYNEQFF
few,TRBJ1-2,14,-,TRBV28,TGTGCCAGCAGCCTCCCCGGGATTAACTATGGCTACACCTTC,CASSLPGINYGYTF
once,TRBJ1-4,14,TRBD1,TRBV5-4,TGTGCCAGCAGCATAGACAGGGTGGGTGAAAAACTGTTTTTT,CASSIDRVGEKLFF
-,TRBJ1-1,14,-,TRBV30,TGTGCCTGGGAAAAGACAGCCTTGAACACTGAAGCTTTCTTT,CAWEKTALNTEAFF
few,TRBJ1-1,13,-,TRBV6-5,TGTGCCACGTCACAGGGTAGGAGTACTGAAGCTTTCTTT,CATSQGRSTEAFF
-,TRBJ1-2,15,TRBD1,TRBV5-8,TGTGCCAGCAGTCAGACAGGGGGCGCTGACTATGGCTACACCTTC,CASSQTGGADYGYTF
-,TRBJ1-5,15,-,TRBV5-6,TGTGCCAGCAGCTCCCAGGGTAATAGCAATCAGCCCCAGCATTTT,CASSSQGNSNQPQHF
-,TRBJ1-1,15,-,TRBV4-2,TGTGCCAGCAGCCAAGAGGAGGGAGGGGGGACTGAAGCTTTCTTT,CASSQEEGGGTEAFF
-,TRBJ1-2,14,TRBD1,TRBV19,TGTGCCAGTGCACACAACAGGGGGGGATATGGCTACACCTTC,CASAHNRGGYGYTF
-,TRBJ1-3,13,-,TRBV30,TGTGCCTGGAGTGTTGGCAGGGAAGACACCATATATTTT,CAWSVGREDTIYF
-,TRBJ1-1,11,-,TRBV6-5,TGTGCCAGCAGTTACCAGACTGAAGCTTTCTTT,CASSYQTEAFF
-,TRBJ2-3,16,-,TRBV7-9,TGTGCCAGCAGCCCATACCAACTACCGCTTAACCCTACGCAGTATTTT,CASSPYQLPLNPTQYF
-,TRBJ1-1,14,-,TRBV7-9,TGTGCCAGCAGCCCCGGGTCCGTTGGAACTGAAGCTTTCTTT,CASSPGSVGTEAFF
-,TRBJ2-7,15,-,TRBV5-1,TGCGCCAGCAGCTTGTTCGCAGGGGTTTCCTACGAGCAGTACTTC,CASSLFAGVSYEQYF
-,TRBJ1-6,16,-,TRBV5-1,TGCGCCAGCAGCGCCACGTCGGGGGTCTATAATTCACCCCTCCACTTT,CASSATSGVYNSPLHF
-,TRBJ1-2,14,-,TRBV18,TGTGCCAGCTCACCAATAATCAGGGACTATGGCTACACCTTC,CASSPIIRDYGYTF
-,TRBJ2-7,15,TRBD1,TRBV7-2,TGTGCCAGCAGCGCGCAGACAGGGGGCCGATACGAGCAGTACTTC,CASSAQTGGRYEQYF
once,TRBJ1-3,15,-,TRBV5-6,TGTGCCAGCAGCTTGGGGGGCGTCTCTGGAAACACCATATATTTT,CASSLGGVSGNTIYF
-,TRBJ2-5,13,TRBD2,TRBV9,TGTGCCAGCAGCGCTACTAGCGTGGAGACCCAGTACTTC,CASSATSVETQYF
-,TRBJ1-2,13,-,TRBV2,TGTGCCAGCATCCAGCTCCTAGGCTATGGCTACACCTTC,CASIQLLGYGYTF
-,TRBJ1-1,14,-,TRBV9,TGTGCCAGCAGCCCCTTCAGTCAGAACACTGAAGCTTTCTTT,CASSPFSQNTEAFF
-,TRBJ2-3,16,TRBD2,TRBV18,TGTGCCAGCACCTTCGACGCGGGACTAGCGGTCCCCTTGCAGTATTTT,CASTFDAGLAVPLQYF
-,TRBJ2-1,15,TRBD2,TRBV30,TGTGCCTGGAGTGTAAATCTAGCGGGGGGCAATGAGCAGTTCTTC,CAWSVNLAGGNEQFF
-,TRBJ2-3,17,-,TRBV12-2,TGTGCAAGTCGCTTCATAACAGGGGGCGGTAGCACAGATACGCAGTATTTT,CASRFITGGGSTDTQYF
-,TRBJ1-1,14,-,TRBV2,TGTGCCAGCACCCTCACAGAGAGGAACACTGAAGCTTTCTTT,CASTLTERNTEAFF
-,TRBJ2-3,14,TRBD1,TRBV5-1,TGCGCCAGCAGCTTACAGGACAGGGAGGATACGCAGTATTTT,CASSLQDREDTQYF
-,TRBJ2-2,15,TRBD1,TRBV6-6,TGTGCCAGCGGACAGGGGGGCGTCCGTACCGGGGAGCTGTTTTTT,CASGQGGVRTGELFF
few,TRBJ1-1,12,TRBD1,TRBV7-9,TGTGCCAGCAGCCCGGGGACAGGCGGAGCTTTCTTT,CASSPGTGGAFF
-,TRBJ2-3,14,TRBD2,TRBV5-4,TGTGCCAGCAGCTTGGGCGGGGGAGCAGATACGCAGTATTTT,CASSLGGGADTQYF
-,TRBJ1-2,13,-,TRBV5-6,TGTGCCAGCAGCCAGAATCTTGGCTATGGCTACACCTTC,CASSQNLGYGYTF
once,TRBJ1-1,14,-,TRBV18,TGTGCCAGCTCACGACTAAACTTGGGCACTGAAGCTTTCTTT,CASSRLNLGTEAFF
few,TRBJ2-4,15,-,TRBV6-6,TGTGCCAGCAGTGACAGGTTTCAAGCCAAAAACATTCAGTACTTC,CASSDRFQAKNIQYF
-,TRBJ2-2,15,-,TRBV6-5,TGTGCCAGCAGTTACTCGATACAGAATGGCCGGGAGCTGTTTTTT,CASSYSIQNGRELFF